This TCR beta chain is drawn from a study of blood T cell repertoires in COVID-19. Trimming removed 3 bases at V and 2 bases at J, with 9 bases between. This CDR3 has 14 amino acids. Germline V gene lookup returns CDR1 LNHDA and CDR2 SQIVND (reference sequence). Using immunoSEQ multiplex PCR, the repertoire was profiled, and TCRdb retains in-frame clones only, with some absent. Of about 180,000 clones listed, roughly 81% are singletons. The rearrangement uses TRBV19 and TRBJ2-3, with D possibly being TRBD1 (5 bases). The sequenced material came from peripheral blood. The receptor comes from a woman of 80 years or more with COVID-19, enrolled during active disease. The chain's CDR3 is CASSMTASTDTQYF. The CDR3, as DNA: TGTGCCAGTAGTATGACAGCTTCCACAGATACGCAGTATTTT.